This entry describes one T cell receptor beta chain. The treatment was: randomized to nivolumab then ipilimumab (arm A) or the reverse (arm B). Patients had received no earlier DNA-damaging chemotherapy. Sorted cells were live CD3+CD8+, lacking CD19 and CD56, from PBMCs. This sample was included in a study of sequential checkpoint blockade in melanoma. On the study more broadly: First-line arms were nivolumab then ipilimumab, or the reverse, randomized 1:1.

The protocol was immunoSEQ multiplex PCR, while the TCRdb copy is restricted to in-frame clones and leaves out a portion. Among some 17,000 clones, 55% to 70% were seen once, and the ten largest hold 18%. This specimen consisted of CD8+ T cells sorted from blood (inferred from file names), obtained from a patient given nivolumab and ipilimumab in sequence. The receptor's source is a human donor with melanoma.

The CDR3 reads CASSYSVHGYTF. The CDR3 nucleotides are TGTGCCAGCAGCTATTCCGTCCATGGCTACACCTTC. The chain has TRBV5-6 and TRBJ1-2, with no clear D. CDR1 is SGHDT and CDR2 is YYEEEE in the germline V gene. This CDR3 has 12 amino acids. The V gene lost 3 bases and the J gene lost 6 bases, with 9 bases spanning the gap.